Reported below is one T cell receptor (beta chain). Trimming pared 6 bases from V and 3 bases from J, leaving 12 bases between. The germline gives CDR1 KGHSH, CDR2 LQKENI. The CDR3 is made up of 14 amino acids. The sample belongs to a study of blood T cell repertoires in COVID-19. Study summary: COVID-19 samples from acute and convalescent phases originated in the United States, Italy and Spain. From T cells, B-cell-depleted T cells, or PBMCs came the material, which was cDNA or gDNA.

Clones were read by immunoSEQ multiplex PCR, and TCRdb kept only the in-frame ones, dropping some. Of 75,000 to 90,000 clones listed, roughly 86% are singletons. The chain links TRBV18 to TRBJ1-5; D is perhaps TRBD1 (5 bases). What was sequenced was peripheral blood. The source of this sequence is a man in his fifties with active or convalescent COVID-19. The CDR3 DNA follows: TGTGCCAGCTCGCCGGAGGGGACCAATCAGCCCCAGCATTTT. Amino acids: CASSPEGTNQPQHF.